The subject of this entry is one T cell receptor (beta chain). What it binds is unknown. Until they underwent thyroid surgery, no patient had received any treatment. Original methodology: To classify distant metastasis in papillary thyroid cancer, a model was built from CDR3 differences across clinicopathological groups. TCRdb used MiXCR to call clones anew from the PCR reads. For this entry, the V and J calls and clone size follow TCRdb and not the study's own pipeline. This sample has approximately 19,000 clones, with 37% found just once. The data are from a study of metastatic and nonmetastatic thyroid tumors. Whole-study context: Where malignant and benign thyroid patients were concerned, repertoires were compared across blood and tumor or nodule tissue. Study conclusions and caveats: The study reportedly found significantly higher TCR beta diversity in malignant thyroid tumors than benign nodules, in blood and tumor.

This clonotype was sampled from a female donor with papillary thyroid cancer or a benign thyroid nodule (not recorded which). Some clones in this sample may be carry-over from other donors' samples. The sequenced sample was tumor tissue.

The CDR3 region has the DNA TGTGCCAGCAGTTTAACAGGGTCCTATGGCTACACCTTC. Protein product: CASSLTGSYGYTF. V gene TRBV2 combines with J gene TRBJ1-2; a possible D gene is TRBD1 (6 bases). The CDR3 runs 13 residues. The V gene's germline CDR1 is SNHLY and CDR2 FYNNEI. Trimming took 5 bases from V and 4 from J, leaving 11 bases between them.